The sequence of this TCR beta chain was determined in a study of neurological immune-mediated disorders. Documented time point: longitudinal time-point 3. 2 million unsorted PBMCs were stored in RNAlater at -80 °C before RNA extraction. The team produced cDNA through 5'RACE using 10-nucleotide random UMIs. Every sequencing run generated over 160 million TCR-beta sequences from 15-18 subjects. One entry per CDR3 protein results from TCRdb running MiXCR on the 5' RACE reads. The table records fewer than 110,000 distinct CDR3 sequences, 10% to 13% of them present only once. For this clonotype: What it binds is not known.

V lost 1 base and J 3 bases, leaving 13 bases between the germline ends. CDR1 and CDR2 (germline): DFQATT, SNEGSKA (reference sequence). There are 15 residues in the CDR3. Broader study findings: Across subjects, no CDR3 amino acid sequence appeared in expanded clones of more than one subject, a finding that suggested private repertoires in all groups.

This clonotype was obtained from a female donor with HTLV-1-associated myelopathy (HAM/TSP). Input material: PBMCs. The chain links TRBV20-1 to TRBJ1-5; D is uncertain. CDR3 in DNA: TGCAGTGCTAGAGGGAGCGACTATAACAATCAGCCCCAGCATTTT. Protein sequence: CSARGSDYNNQPQHF.